The 4 T cell receptor beta chains given below trace back to one sample, sequenced in a study of T-cell reconstitution after alpha-beta-depleted transplantation in children. The authors prepared the TCRbeta library with unique molecular identifiers. A single record per CDR3 protein comes from TCRdb applying MiXCR to the PCR reads. The sample shows some 290,000 distinct CDR3 sequences, 23% of them seen only once. This specimen was PBMCs, mostly from graft donor cells, taken 180 days after TCRalphabeta/CD19-depleted stem cell transplant. The receptors shown here come from a male patient aged 5 to 17 who had a stem cell transplant for acute lymphoblastic leukemia, so the T cells may come from the graft donor.

The V and J genes are TRBV29-1 and TRBJ2-3; 10 bases are shared with TRBD2. V was clipped by 5 bases and J by 6 bases; unmatched bases: 2. Germline assignment: CDR1 SQVTM and CDR2 ANQGSEA. The CDR3 extends over 12 amino acids. This CDR3 is CSVLGLADTQYF. As DNA, the CDR3 is TGCAGCGTTTTGGGACTAGCGGATACGCAGTATTTT.

This clonotype was seen at least ten times. The V gene is TRBV15, the J gene TRBJ2-7; D is possibly TRBD2 (5 bases). The germline V and J ends were trimmed by 1 base and 4 bases, with 5 bases remaining between them. Germline V CDR1 and CDR2: LNHNV, YYDKDF (reference sequence). The CDR3 consists of 12 residues. As DNA, the CDR3 is TGTGCCACCAGCAGAGGCGGGTACGAGCAGTACTTC. As protein: CATSRGGYEQYF.

The sample holds many counts of this clonotype. The genes are TRBV12-3 or TRBV12-4 and TRBJ2-7; D perhaps matches TRBD1 (5 bases). The CDR3 contains 16 residues. V lost 4 bases to trimming and J lost 5 bases, with 21 bases between them. CDR3 protein: CASSSPPRTGFHEQYF. DNA of the CDR3: TGTGCCAGCAGTTCCCCCCCTCGCACAGGATTCCACGAGCAGTACTTC.

V usage is TRBV13 and J usage is TRBJ2-3, with unresolved D. The CDR3 loop spans 15 amino acids. Trimming left V 6 bases short and J 3 bases short, with 16 bases between. The V gene's germline CDR1 is PRHDT and CDR2 FYEKMQ (reference sequence). CDR3 loop: CASSKQFPTTDTQYF. In nucleotides, the CDR3 is TGTGCCAGCAGTAAACAGTTCCCCACGACAGATACGCAGTATTTT.